What follows describes a single TCR beta chain. The antigen is undetermined. Germline is not matched at one junction end, which may reflect a read error. Via MiXCR, TCRdb re-called the RACE reads, giving one row per CDR3 protein. The data show some 65,000 distinct CDR3 sequences, approximately 6.5% seen once. The data are from a study of human T cells and chemical hapten exposure. Noted time point: healthy volunteer bleed at 6 weeks. Extraction yielded total RNA from whole blood (unfractionated). Germline V CDR1 and CDR2: SQVTM, ANQGSEA. The CDR3 is made up of 12 amino acids. The study's findings and limits: Once DPC sensitization occurred, TCRs above 1 in 1000 frequency showed no change.

Sequenced sample: whole blood. This clonotype was sampled from a female donor in good health. Some clones in this sample may be carry-over from other donors' samples. The chain joins TRBV29-1 to TRBJ1-1, with unresolved D. The CDR3 here is CGVEGSYTEAFF. The CDR3 DNA is TGCGGCGTTGAAGGCAGCTACACTGAAGCTTTCTTT.